These 25 T cell receptor beta chains were sequenced from one sample in a study of sequential checkpoint blockade in melanoma. Treatment here: randomized to nivolumab then ipilimumab (arm A) or the reverse (arm B). Assay: immunoSEQ multiplex PCR; the TCRdb copy retains only in-frame clones and omits some. The profile shows some 9,600 clones, 60% to 80% of them singletons. Source: CD8+ T cells sorted from blood (inferred from file names), taken from a patient given nivolumab and ipilimumab in sequence. These receptors came from a human donor with melanoma.

The rearrangement links TRBV28 to TRBJ1-1, with D tentatively TRBD1 (5 bases). Germline V gene lookup returns CDR1 MDHEN and CDR2 SYDVKM. This CDR3 has 15 amino acids. V gave up 5 bases and J gave up 0 bases, with 13 bases separating them. CDR3 sequence reads: CASSPRQNLNTEAFF. The DNA of the CDR3 is TGTGCCAGCAGTCCCCGACAGAACCTGAACACTGAAGCTTTCTTT.

The chain recombines TRBV6-5 with TRBJ2-7; TRBD1 might be the D (6 bases). The CDR3 runs to 14 residues. Trimming took 5 bases from V and 2 from J, leaving 13 bases between them. CDR1 is MNHEY and CDR2 is SVGAGI in the germline V gene. CDR3: CASSQMTGAYEQYF. As DNA, the CDR3 is TGTGCCAGCAGTCAGATGACAGGTGCCTACGAGCAGTACTTC.

The V gene is TRBV5-4, the J gene TRBJ2-7, with D possibly being TRBD1 (5 bases). Looked up from germline, CDR1 is SGHNT and CDR2 is YYREEE (reference sequence). Trimming stripped 0 bases from V and 0 bases from J, with 7 bases between. The CDR3 runs 14 residues. CDR3 region: CASSLGGSSYEQYF. DNA of the CDR3: TGTGCCAGCAGCTTGGGGGGCAGCTCCTACGAGCAGTACTTC. Full variable domain (rest looked up from reference TRBV5-4 and TRBJ2-7): ETGVTQSPTHLIKTRGQQVTLRCSSQSGHNTVSWYQQALGQGPQFIFQYYREEENGRGNFPPRFSGLQFPNYSSELNVNALELDDSALYLCASSLGGSSYEQYFGPGTRLTVT.

The rearrangement uses TRBV7-9 and TRBJ1-1; possibly TRBD1 for D (5 bases). V gave up 2 bases and J gave up 6 bases, with 13 bases separating them. Germline lookup yields CDR1 SEHNR and CDR2 FQNEAQ (reference sequence). CDR3 length: 14 amino acids. This chain's CDR3 is CASSLKDTFSEAFF. The CDR3 DNA sequence: TGTGCCAGCAGCTTAAAGGACACGTTTTCTGAAGCTTTCTTT.

The rearrangement links TRBV5-6 to TRBJ1-1; 9 nucleotides agree with TRBD1. This CDR3 comprises 14 residues. Germline CDR1 and CDR2: SGHDT and YYEEEE. Trimming took 0 bases from V and 11 from J; bases not matched to a gene: 8. Here the CDR3 DNA reads TGTGCCAGCAGCTTGGCCGAAACAGGGGGCGAGGCTTTCTTT. Translation gives CASSLAETGGEAFF.

The CDR3, as DNA: TGTGCCAGCAGTCCGGGACAGGGGTTTTTGAATGAGCAGTTCTTC. The encoded protein is CASSPGQGFLNEQFF. The chain couples TRBV2 to TRBJ2-1; 10 positions match TRBD1. The CDR3 spans 15 residues. Unmatched junction bases numbered 8, after V lost 5 bases and J lost 7 bases. Germline CDR1 is SNHLY and CDR2 is FYNNEI.

The V and J genes are TRBV7-9 and TRBJ2-1, with 11 bases identical to TRBD2. CDR1 and CDR2 from the germline V gene are SEHNR and FQNEAQ (reference sequence). The CDR3 loop spans 16 amino acids. V trimming: 5 bases; J trimming: 8 bases; junction bases outside the gene matches: 11. CDR3 sequence (DNA): TGTGCCAGCAGCCAATTAGGTAGCGGGAGGGCGGATGAGCAGTTCTTC. Residues: CASSQLGSGRADEQFF.

This clone is labeled as medium-sized. The genes are TRBV28 and TRBJ2-7, with D possibly matching TRBD2 (6 bases). The CDR3 has 14 amino acids. The V gene lost 8 bases and the J gene lost 3 bases, with 17 bases spanning the gap. Germline values: CDR1 MDHEN, CDR2 SYDVKM. DNA for the CDR3: TGTGCCAGCTCTAAAACCGGGACTCACTACGAGCAGTACTTC. It codes for CASSKTGTHYEQYF.

The rearrangement links TRBV27 to TRBJ2-7, with 7 bases matching TRBD1. V gave up 5 bases and J gave up 7 bases; unmatched junction bases: 8. The CDR3 totals 13 residues. CDR1 and CDR2 (germline): MNHEY, SMNVEV (reference sequence). CDR3 in amino acids: CASSETGSHEQYF. The CDR3 nucleotides read TGTGCCAGCAGTGAGACAGGGTCCCATGAGCAGTACTTC.

The rearrangement links TRBV19 to TRBJ2-1; TRBD2 agrees at 7 bases. The CDR3 is 17 amino acids. CDR1 LNHDA and CDR2 SQIVND come from the germline V gene (reference sequence). V shed 5 bases and J 5 bases; nucleotides not matched to a gene: 15. The CDR3 bases are TGTGCCAGTAGTCTCCGTCTAGCGGTCGTTGACGACAATGAGCAGTTCTTC. This translates into CASSLRLAVVDDNEQFF.

This rearrangement joins TRBV18 to TRBJ2-1; 8 bases line up with TRBD1. The CDR3 length is 17 residues. CDR1 KGHSH and CDR2 LQKENI come from the germline V gene. The J segment lost 5 bases and the V segment lost 2 bases, leaving 11 bases of the junction unmatched. The CDR3 spells CASSPSRGTGFDNEQFF. In nucleotides, the CDR3 is TGTGCCAGCTCACCAAGTAGGGGGACAGGTTTCGACAATGAGCAGTTCTTC.

On this clone itself: A junction end diverges from the germline sequence, so it may reflect a read error. The rearrangement joins TRBV29-1 to TRBJ2-7, with D perhaps matching TRBD2 (6 bases). The germline gives CDR1 SQVTM, CDR2 ANQGSEA. This CDR3 comprises 14 residues. The CDR3 reads CSVAGSYQSYERYF. The CDR3 DNA reads as TGCAGCGTTGCCGGGAGCTACCAATCCTACGAGCGGTACTTC.

The chain employs TRBV11-2 and TRBJ2-1, with D maybe TRBD2 (6 bases). Trimming pared 4 bases from V and 2 bases from J, leaving 12 bases between. The length of the CDR3 is 15 residues. Germline CDR1 reads SGHAT; CDR2 reads FQNNGV. CDR3 protein: CASSSPWGAYNEQFF. DNA for the CDR3: TGTGCCAGCAGCTCCCCGTGGGGGGCCTACAATGAGCAGTTCTTC.

The J gene is TRBJ2-7, the V gene TRBV28; no definite D call. The germline V gene has CDR1 MDHEN and CDR2 SYDVKM. The CDR3 has 11 residues. V dropped 2 bases and J dropped 3 bases, with 2 bases sitting between them. The CDR3 is CASSLLYEQYF. In nucleotides, the CDR3 is TGTGCCAGCAGTTTACTCTACGAGCAGTACTTC.

The chain couples TRBV9 to TRBJ2-5; 7 bases match TRBD1. The junction had 8 bases not matched to a gene; V was cut back by 4 bases and J by 5 bases. CDR3 size: 14 residues. Germline loops: CDR1 SGDLS, CDR2 YYNGEE. The CDR3 region is CASSPKTGLETQYF. For the CDR3, the DNA is TGTGCCAGCAGCCCCAAGACAGGGCTGGAGACCCAGTACTTC.

The chain is built from TRBV7-6 and TRBJ1-1; possibly TRBD1 for D (5 bases). The V gene lost 4 bases and the J gene lost 2 bases, with 14 bases spanning the gap. Germline-derived CDR1 and CDR2 are SGHVS and FNYEAQ. The CDR3 spans 15 residues. CDR3 sequence reads: CASSSRQGANTEAFF. CDR3 DNA sequence: TGTGCCAGCAGCTCCCGGCAGGGCGCTAACACTGAAGCTTTCTTT. The full variable domain, completed using reference TRBV7-6 and TRBJ1-1, is GAGVSQSPRYKVTKRGQDVALRCDPISGHVSLYWYRQALGQGPEFLTYFNYEAQQDKSGLPNDRFSAERPEGSISTLTIQRTEQRDSAMYRCASSSRQGANTEAFFGQGTRLTVV.

The V and J genes are TRBV5-1 and TRBJ1-1; D may be TRBD1 (6 bases). Trimming left V 0 bases short and J 0 bases short, with 12 bases between. CDR1 is SGHRS, CDR2 YFSETQ, per germline. This CDR3 region has 16 residues. The CDR3 DNA reads as TGCGCCAGCAGCTTGGAAGGACAGCCCATGAACACTGAAGCTTTCTTT. Translation gives CASSLEGQPMNTEAFF.

The chain employs TRBV30 and TRBJ1-1; D ambiguous. V shed 4 bases and J shed 1 base, with 7 bases lying between them. The CDR3 has 12 residues. Germline CDR1 and CDR2: GTSNPN and SVGIG (reference sequence). In DNA, the CDR3 is TGTGCCTGGACACAGAGGAACACTGAAGCTTTCTTT. Translating gives CAWTQRNTEAFF.

The chain's CDR3 is CASAPGLGEQFF. In DNA, the CDR3 is TGTGCCAGCGCCCCCGGACTCGGTGAGCAGTTCTTC. The V gene is TRBV2, the J gene TRBJ2-1; D perhaps matches TRBD2 (5 bases). Trimming cost V 8 bases and J 9 bases, with 14 bases left between them. The CDR3 length is 12 residues. Germline V gene lookup returns CDR1 SNHLY and CDR2 FYNNEI.

The table lists this clone with a few counts. The V call is TRBV4-3, the J call TRBJ2-7, with TRBD1 identical over 11 bases. V shed 4 bases and J 4 bases; nucleotides not matched to a gene: 3. The length of the CDR3 is 14 residues. CDR1 and CDR2 (germline): LGHNA, YSLEER. CDR3 amino acids: CASSPDRGPYEQYF. The CDR3 DNA is TGCGCCAGCAGCCCGGACAGGGGGCCGTACGAGCAGTACTTC.

The chain uses TRBV28 and TRBJ2-7, with D perhaps TRBD2 (5 bases). Trimming removed 4 bases from V and 2 bases from J, with 12 bases in between. Germline V gene data show CDR1 as MDHEN and CDR2 as SYDVKM. The CDR3 totals 14 residues. Here the CDR3 reads CASSSPGVPYEQYF. The CDR3 DNA reads as TGTGCCAGCAGTTCCCCCGGGGTACCCTACGAGCAGTACTTC.

The rearrangement uses TRBV13 and TRBJ2-7; D remains unclear. V was trimmed by 4 bases and J by 0 bases, leaving 4 bases between them. The CDR3 totals 12 residues. Germline V lookup: CDR1 PRHDT, CDR2 FYEKMQ (reference sequence). The CDR3 coding sequence is TGTGCCAGCAGCTCTTCCTCCTACGAGCAGTACTTC. Protein sequence: CASSSSSYEQYF.

The chain links TRBV27 to TRBJ1-5, with 10 bases matching TRBD1. Unmatched junction bases numbered 1, after V lost 2 bases and J lost 6 bases. CDR1 is MNHEY, CDR2 SMNVEV, per germline (reference sequence). CDR3 length: 14 amino acids. The CDR3 region has the DNA TGTGCCAGCAGTTTAGACAGGGGGCTTCAGCCCCAGCATTTT. Its protein is CASSLDRGLQPQHF.

The chain recombines TRBV5-8 with TRBJ1-5, with D unresolved. V lost 4 bases and J lost 1, with 9 bases in between. This CDR3 has 14 residues. Germline CDR1 and CDR2: SGHTS and YDEGEE. The CDR3 nucleotides read TGTGCCAGCAGCCCTATTCTGAGCAATCAGCCCCAGCATTTT. Protein product: CASSPILSNQPQHF.

The rearrangement links TRBV7-6 to TRBJ2-7; D may be TRBD2 (5 bases). Germline CDR1 is SGHVS and CDR2 is FNYEAQ. Trimming removed 5 bases at V and 0 bases at J, with 17 bases between. The CDR3 loop spans 16 amino acids. This chain's CDR3 is CASSPLGSVSSYEQYF. The DNA for the CDR3 is TGTGCCAGCAGCCCCTTGGGGAGCGTGAGCTCCTACGAGCAGTACTTC.